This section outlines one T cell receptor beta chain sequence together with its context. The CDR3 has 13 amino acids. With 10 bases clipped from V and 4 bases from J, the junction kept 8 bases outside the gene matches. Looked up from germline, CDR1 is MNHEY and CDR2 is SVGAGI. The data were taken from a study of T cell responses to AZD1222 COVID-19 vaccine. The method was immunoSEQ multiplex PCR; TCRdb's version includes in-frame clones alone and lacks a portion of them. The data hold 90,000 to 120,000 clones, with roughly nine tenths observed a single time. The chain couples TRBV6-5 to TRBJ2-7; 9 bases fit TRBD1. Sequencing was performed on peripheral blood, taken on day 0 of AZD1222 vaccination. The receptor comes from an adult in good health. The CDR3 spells CATERDRVYEQYF. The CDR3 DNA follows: TGTGCCACCGAGCGGGACAGGGTTTACGAGCAGTACTTC.